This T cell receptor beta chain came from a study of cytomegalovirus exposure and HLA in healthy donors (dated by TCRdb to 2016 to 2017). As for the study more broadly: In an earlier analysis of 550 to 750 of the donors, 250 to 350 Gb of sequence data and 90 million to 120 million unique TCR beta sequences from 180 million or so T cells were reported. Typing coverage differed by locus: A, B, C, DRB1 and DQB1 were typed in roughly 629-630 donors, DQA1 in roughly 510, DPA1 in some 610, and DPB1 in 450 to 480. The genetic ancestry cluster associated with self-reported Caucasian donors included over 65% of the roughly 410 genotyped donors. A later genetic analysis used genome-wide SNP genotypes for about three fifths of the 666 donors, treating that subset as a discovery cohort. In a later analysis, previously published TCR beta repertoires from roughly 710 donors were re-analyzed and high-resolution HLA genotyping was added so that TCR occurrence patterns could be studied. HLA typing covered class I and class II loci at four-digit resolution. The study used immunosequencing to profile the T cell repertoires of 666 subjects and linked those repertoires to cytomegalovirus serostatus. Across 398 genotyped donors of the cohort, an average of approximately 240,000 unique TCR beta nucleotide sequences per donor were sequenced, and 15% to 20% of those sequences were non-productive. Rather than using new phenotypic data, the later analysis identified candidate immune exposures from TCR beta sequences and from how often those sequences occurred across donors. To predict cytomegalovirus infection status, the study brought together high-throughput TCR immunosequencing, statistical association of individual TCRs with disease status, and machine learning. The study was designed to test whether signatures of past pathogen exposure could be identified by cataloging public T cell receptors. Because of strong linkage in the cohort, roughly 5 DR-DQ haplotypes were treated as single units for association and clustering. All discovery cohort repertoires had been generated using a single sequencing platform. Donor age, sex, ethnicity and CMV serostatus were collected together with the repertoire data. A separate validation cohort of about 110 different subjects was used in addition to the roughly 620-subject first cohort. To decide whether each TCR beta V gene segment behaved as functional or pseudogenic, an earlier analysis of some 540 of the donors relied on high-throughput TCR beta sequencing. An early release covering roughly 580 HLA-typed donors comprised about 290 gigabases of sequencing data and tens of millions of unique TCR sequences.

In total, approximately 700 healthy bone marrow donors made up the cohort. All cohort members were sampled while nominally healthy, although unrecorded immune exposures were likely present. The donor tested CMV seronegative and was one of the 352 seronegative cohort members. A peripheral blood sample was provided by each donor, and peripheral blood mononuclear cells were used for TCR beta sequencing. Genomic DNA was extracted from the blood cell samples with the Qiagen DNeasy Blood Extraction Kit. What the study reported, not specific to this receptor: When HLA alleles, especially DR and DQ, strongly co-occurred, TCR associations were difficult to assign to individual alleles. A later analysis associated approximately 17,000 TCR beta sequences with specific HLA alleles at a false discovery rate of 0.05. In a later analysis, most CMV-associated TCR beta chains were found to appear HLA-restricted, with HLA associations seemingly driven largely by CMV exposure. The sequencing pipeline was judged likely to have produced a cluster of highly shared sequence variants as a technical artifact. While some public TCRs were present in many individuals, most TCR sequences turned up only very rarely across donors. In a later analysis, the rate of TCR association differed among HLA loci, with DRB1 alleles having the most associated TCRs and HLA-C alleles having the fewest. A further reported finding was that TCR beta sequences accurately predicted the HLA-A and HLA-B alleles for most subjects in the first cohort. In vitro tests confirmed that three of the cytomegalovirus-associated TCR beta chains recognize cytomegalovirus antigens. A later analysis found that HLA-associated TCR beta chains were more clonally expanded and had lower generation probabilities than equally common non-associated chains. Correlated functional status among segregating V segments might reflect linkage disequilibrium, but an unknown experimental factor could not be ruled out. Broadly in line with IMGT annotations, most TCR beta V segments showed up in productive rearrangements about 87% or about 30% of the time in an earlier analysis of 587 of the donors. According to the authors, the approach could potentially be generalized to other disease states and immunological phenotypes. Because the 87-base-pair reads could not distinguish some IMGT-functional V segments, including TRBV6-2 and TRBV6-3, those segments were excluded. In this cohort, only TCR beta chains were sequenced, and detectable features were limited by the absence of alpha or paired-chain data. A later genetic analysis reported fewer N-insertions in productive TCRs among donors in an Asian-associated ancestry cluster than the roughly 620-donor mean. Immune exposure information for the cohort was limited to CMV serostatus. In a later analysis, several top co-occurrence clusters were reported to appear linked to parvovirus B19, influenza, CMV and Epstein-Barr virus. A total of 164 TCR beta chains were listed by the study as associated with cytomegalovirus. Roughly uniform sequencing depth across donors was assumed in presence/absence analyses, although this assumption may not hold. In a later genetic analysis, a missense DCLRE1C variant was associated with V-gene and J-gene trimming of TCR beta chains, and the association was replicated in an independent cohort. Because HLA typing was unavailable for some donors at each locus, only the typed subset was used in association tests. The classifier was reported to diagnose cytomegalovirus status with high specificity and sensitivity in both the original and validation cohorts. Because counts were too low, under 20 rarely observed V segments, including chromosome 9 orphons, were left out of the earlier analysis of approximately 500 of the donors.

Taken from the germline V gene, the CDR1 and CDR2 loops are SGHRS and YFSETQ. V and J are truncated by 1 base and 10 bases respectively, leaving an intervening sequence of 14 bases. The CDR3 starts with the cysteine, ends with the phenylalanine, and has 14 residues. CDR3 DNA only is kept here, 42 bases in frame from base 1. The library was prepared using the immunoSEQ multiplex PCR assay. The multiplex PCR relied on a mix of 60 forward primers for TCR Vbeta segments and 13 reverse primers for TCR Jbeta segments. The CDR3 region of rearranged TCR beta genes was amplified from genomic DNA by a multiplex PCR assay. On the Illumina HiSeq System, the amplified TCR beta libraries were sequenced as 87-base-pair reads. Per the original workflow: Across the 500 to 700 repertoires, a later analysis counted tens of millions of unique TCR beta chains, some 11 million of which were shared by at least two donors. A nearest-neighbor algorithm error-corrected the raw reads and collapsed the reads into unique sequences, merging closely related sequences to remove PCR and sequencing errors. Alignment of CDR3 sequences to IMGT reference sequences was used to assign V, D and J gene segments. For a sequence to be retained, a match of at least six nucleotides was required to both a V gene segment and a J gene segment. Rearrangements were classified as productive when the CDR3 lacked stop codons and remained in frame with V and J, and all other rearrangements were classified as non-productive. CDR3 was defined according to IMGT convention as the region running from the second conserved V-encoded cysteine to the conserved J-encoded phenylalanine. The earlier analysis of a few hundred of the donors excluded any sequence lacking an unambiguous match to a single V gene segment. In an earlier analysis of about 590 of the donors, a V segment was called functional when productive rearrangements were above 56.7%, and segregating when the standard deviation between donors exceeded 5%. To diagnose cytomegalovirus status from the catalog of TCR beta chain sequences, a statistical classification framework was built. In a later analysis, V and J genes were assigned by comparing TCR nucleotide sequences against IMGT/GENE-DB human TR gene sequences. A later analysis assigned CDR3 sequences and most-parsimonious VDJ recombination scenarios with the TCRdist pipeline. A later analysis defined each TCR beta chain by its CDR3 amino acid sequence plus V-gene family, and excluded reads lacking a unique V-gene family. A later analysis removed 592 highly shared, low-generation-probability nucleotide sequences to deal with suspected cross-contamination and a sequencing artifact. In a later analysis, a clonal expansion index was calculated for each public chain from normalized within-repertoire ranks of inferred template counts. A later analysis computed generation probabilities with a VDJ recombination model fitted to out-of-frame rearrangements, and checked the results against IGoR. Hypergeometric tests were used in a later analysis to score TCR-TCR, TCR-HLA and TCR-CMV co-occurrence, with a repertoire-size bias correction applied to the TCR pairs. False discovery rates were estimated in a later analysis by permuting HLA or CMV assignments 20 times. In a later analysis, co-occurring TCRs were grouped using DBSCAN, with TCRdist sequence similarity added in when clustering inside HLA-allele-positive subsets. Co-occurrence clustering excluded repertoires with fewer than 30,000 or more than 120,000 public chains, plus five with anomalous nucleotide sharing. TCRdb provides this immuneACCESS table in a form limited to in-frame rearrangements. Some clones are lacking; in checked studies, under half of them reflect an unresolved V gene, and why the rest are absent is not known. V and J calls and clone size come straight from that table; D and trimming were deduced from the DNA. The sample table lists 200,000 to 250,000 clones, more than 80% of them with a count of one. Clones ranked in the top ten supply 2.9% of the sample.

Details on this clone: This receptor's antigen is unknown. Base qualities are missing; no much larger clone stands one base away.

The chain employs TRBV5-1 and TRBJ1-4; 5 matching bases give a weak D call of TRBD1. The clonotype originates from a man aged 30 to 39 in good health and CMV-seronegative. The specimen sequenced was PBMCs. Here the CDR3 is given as CASSLSAGQGKLFF. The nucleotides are TGCGCCAGCAGCTTGAGCGCAGGGCAGGGAAAACTGTTTTTT. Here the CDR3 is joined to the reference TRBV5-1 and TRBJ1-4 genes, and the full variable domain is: KAGVTQTPRYLIKTRGQQVTLSCSPISGHRSVSWYQQTPGQGLQFLFEYFSETQRNKGNFPGRFSGRQFSNSRSEMNVSTLELGDSALYLCASSLSAGQGKLFFGSGTQLSVL.